This is a list of T cell receptor beta chains from one sample in a study of blood T cells in healthy people across ages. TCRdb re-analysed the 5' RACE reads in MiXCR, keeping a single row per CDR3 protein. The sample comprises some 1.5 million distinct CDR3 sequences, roughly 27% of which are singletons, and more than 6% rests with the top ten. What was sequenced was blood. The receptors stem from a young woman in good health. CDR3s include the opening cysteine and the closing phenylalanine or tryptophan. A D gene is named only where the DNA matches it firmly. Only part of the rows carry a size: once, few, many, or a class if the clone is expanded.

D: TRBD1
size: few
V: TRBV4-1
J: TRBJ1-5
CDR3: CASSQMAGQLAYSNQPQHF
DNA: TGCGCCAGCAGCCAAATGGCGGGACAGCTGGCTTATAGCAATCAGCCCCAGCATTTT

D: TRBD1
size: many
V: TRBV7-9
J: TRBJ2-5
CDR3: CASSPGQQQETQYF
DNA: TGTGCCAGCAGCCCGGGACAGCAACAAGAGACCCAGTACTTC

D: TRBD1
size: few
V: TRBV14
J: TRBJ2-7
CDR3: CASSQDTGQGYEQYF
DNA: TGTGCCAGTAGCCAAGATACGGGACAGGGCTACGAGCAGTACTTC

D: NA
size: once
V: TRBV3-1
J: TRBJ2-3
CDR3: CASSQGGNPVDTQYF
DNA: TGTGCCAGCAGCCAAGGGGGCAACCCGGTAGATACGCAGTATTTT

D: NA
size: many
V: TRBV21-1
J: TRBJ2-7
CDR3: CASSKARSGRAYHEQYF
DNA: TGTGCCAGCAGCAAAGCACGTAGCGGGAGGGCCTACCACGAGCAGTACTTC

D: NA
size: few
V: TRBV29-1
J: TRBJ2-1
CDR3: CSGRTDEQFF
DNA: TGCAGCGGGAGAACCGATGAGCAGTTCTTC

D: TRBD2
size: NA
V: TRBV6-6
J: TRBJ2-5
CDR3: CASTTRREETQYF
DNA: TGTGCCAGCACCACGCGGCGGGAGGAGACCCAGTACTTC

D: NA
size: many
V: TRBV29-1
J: TRBJ2-7
CDR3: CSVEGSLEQYF
DNA: TGCAGCGTTGAGGGTTCACTCGAGCAGTACTTC

D: NA
size: many
V: TRBV7-2
J: TRBJ2-7
CDR3: CASSFGRVYEQYF
DNA: TGTGCCAGCAGTTTTGGCCGTGTCTACGAGCAGTACTTC

D: NA
size: few
V: TRBV29-1
J: TRBJ2-7
CDR3: CSVGSGAEQYF
DNA: TGCAGCGTCGGGTCAGGGGCCGAGCAGTACTTC

D: NA
size: many
V: TRBV29-1
J: TRBJ2-1
CDR3: CSVGQIEQFF
DNA: TGCAGCGTTGGTCAAATTGAGCAGTTCTTC

D: NA
size: NA
V: TRBV5-6
J: TRBJ2-4
CDR3: CASSGLAKDIQYF
DNA: TGTGCCAGCTCGGGATTAGCCAAAGACATTCAGTACTTC

D: NA
size: few
V: TRBV18
J: TRBJ1-6
CDR3: CASSPQGENSPLHF
DNA: TGTGCCAGCTCACCACAGGGGGAGAATTCACCCCTCCACTTT

D: TRBD2
size: NA
V: TRBV6-5
J: TRBJ2-1
CDR3: CASSSLAGGPFSQHEQFF
DNA: TGTGCCAGCAGTTCCCTAGCGGGAGGGCCGTTTTCCCAACATGAGCAGTTCTTC

D: TRBD1
size: many
V: TRBV24-1
J: TRBJ2-1
CDR3: CATSAARDRGLDNEQFF
DNA: TGTGCCACCAGTGCCGCCCGGGACAGGGGGCTGGACAATGAGCAGTTCTTC

D: TRBD1
size: NA
V: TRBV5-1
J: TRBJ1-1
CDR3: CASSFLAGGFAEAFF
DNA: TGCGCCAGCAGCTTTCTCGCAGGGGGCTTCGCTGAAGCTTTCTTT

D: NA
size: NA
V: TRBV5-1
J: TRBJ2-7
CDR3: CASSSPEVGAREQYF
DNA: TGCGCCAGCAGCTCTCCCGAGGTAGGGGCTCGAGAGCAGTACTTC

D: NA
size: few
V: TRBV5-5
J: TRBJ2-1
CDR3: CASSTTGTNGEQFF
DNA: TGTGCCAGCAGCACTACCGGGACGAATGGTGAGCAGTTCTTC